This T cell receptor (beta chain) comes out of a study of neoadjuvant anti-PD-1 for oral cavity cancer. On the study more broadly: Most patients had three to four biweekly doses of 3 mg/kg nivolumab before resection. The study's findings and limits: Greater tumor shrinkage accompanied bigger post-treatment sizes of preexisting clones. Higher pretreatment Treg/Th17 ratios tracked higher pretreatment blood clonality.

Described time point: after neoadjuvant nivolumab, at surgical resection. TCRdb's table, derived via immunoSEQ multiplex PCR, lists solely in-frame clones and lacks some. Of 23,000 or so clones listed, 26% are singletons. Germline V gene sequence: CDR1 MNHNY, CDR2 SVGAGI (reference sequence). This CDR3 is 15 amino acids long. Trimming took off 0 bases at V and 2 bases at J, with 10 bases between the two ends. In its sample, this clone was seen a few times. What it binds is not known. Sequences were derived from tumor tissue, sampled after nivolumab (anti-PD-1) treatment. The chain couples TRBV6-6 to TRBJ1-1; maybe TRBD1 (5 bases). This TCR came from a person aged 35 to 85 with oral cavity squamous cell carcinoma. CDR3 bases: TGTGCCAGCAGTTACTCGAGTGGGGGTAACACTGAAGCTTTCTTT. The encoded protein is CASSYSSGGNTEAFF.